This T cell receptor beta chain was retrieved from a study of OX40 agonist ivuxolimab in advanced cancers. Study-level information: Among those enrolled, mean age was around 60 years (range about 23 to 80) and 70% to 85% were male.

The investigators sampled blood at baseline, at cycle 4 day 1, and at cycle 7 day 1. The repertoire was sequenced with immunoSEQ multiplex PCR; TCRdb's copy has only in-frame clones and lacks some. The sample carries about 77,000 clones, around 86% recorded once. The material was CD4+ or CD8+ T cells sorted from blood, obtained in a trial of the OX40 agonist ivuxolimab. This sequence was found in an adult with an advanced solid tumor such as melanoma, head and neck, liver or kidney cancer.

The CDR3 nucleotides are TGCAGCGTTTCAGTCACCGGGACAGTAAATGAAAAACTGTTTTTT. Protein sequence: CSVSVTGTVNEKLFF. This sequence joins TRBV29-1 and TRBJ1-4; 7 bases are shared with TRBD1. CDR3 size: 15 residues. Trimming cost V 5 bases and J 5 bases; bases outside gene matches: 11. Germline V gives CDR1 SQVTM, CDR2 ANQGSEA. The variable domain in full, completed from reference TRBV29-1 and TRBJ1-4, reads SAVISQKPSRDICQRGTSLTIQCQVDSQVTMMFWYRQQPGQSLTLIATANQGSEATYESGFVIDKFPISRPNLTFSTLTVSNMSPEDSSIYLCSVSVTGTVNEKLFFGSGTQLSVL.